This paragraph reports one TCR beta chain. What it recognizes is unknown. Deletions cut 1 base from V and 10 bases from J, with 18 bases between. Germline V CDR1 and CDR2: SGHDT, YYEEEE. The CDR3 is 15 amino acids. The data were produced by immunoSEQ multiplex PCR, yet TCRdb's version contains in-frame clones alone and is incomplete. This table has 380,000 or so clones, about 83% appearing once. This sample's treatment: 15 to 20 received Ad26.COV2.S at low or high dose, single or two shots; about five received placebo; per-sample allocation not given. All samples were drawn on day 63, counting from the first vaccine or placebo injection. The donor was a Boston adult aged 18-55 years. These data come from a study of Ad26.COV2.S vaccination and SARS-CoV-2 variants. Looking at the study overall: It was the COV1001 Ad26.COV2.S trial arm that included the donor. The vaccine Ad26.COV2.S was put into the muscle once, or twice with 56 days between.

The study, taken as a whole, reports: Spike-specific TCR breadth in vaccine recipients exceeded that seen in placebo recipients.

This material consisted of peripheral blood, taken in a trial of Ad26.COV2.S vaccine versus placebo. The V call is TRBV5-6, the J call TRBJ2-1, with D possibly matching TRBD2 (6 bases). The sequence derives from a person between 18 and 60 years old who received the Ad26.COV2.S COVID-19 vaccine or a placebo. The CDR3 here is CASSLYTGAVQEQFF. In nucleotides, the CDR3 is TGTGCCAGCAGCTTGTACACGGGAGCTGTCCAGGAGCAGTTCTTC.